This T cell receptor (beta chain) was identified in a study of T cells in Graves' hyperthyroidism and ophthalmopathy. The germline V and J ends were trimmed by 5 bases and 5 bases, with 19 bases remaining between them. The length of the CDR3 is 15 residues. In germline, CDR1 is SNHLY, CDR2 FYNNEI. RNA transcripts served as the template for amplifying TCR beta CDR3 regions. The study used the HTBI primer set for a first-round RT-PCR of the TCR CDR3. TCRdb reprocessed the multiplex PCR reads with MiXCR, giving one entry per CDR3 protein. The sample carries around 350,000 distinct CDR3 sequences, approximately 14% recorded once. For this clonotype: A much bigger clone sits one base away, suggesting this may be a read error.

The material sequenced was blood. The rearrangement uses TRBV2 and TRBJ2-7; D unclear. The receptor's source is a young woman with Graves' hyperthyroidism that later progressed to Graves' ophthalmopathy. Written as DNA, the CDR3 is TGTGCCAGCAGTAAATCAGTGCCAGTTTACCACGAGCAGTACTTC. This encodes CASSKSVPVYHEQYF.